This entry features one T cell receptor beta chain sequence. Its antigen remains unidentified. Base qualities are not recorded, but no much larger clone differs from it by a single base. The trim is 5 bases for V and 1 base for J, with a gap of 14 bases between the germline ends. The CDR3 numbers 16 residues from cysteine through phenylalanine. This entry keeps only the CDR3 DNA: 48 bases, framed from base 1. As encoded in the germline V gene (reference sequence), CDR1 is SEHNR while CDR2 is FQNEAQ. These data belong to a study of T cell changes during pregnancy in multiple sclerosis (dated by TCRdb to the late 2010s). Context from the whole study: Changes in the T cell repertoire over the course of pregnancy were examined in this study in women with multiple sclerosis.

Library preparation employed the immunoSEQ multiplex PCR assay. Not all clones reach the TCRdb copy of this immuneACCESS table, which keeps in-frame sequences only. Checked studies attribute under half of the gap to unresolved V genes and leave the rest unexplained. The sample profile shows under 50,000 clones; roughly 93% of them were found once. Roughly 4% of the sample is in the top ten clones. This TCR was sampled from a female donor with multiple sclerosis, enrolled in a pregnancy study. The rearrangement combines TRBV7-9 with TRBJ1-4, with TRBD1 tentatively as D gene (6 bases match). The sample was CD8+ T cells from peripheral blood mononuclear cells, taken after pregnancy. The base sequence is TGTGCCAGCAGCAGCGCGGACAGCCTAACTAATGAAAAACTGTTTTTT. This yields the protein CASSSADSLTNEKLFF. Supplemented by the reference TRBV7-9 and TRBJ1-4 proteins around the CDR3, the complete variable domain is DTGVSQNPRHKITKRGQNVTFRCDPISEHNRLYWYRQTLGQGPEFLTYFQNEAQLEKSRLLSDRFSAERPKGSFSTLEIQRTEQGDSAMYLCASSSADSLTNEKLFFGSGTQLSVL.